Shown below are 3 T cell receptor gamma chains from a single sample sequenced in a study of gamma-delta chains in newborns, infants, children. TCRdb called clones anew from the reads with CATT. Here the sample spans roughly 1,000 gamma-chain clones, over 3.5% being singletons. Sequencing was done on a sample of blood. These receptors were obtained from a child who was a newborn, infant or young child, either healthy, febrile or measles-vaccinated (not recorded which).

The chain joins TRGV4 to TRGJ1 or TRGJ2. The trim removed 0 bases at V and 7 bases at J, leaving 6 bases unmatched. CDR1 and CDR2 from the germline V gene are EGSTGY and YDSYTSSV. The CDR3 runs to 13 residues. CDR3 loop: CATWDGPRYKKLF. CDR3 sequence (DNA): TGTGCCACCTGGGATGGGCCGCGGTATAAGAAACTCTTT.

The table lists this clone with a few counts. A much more abundant neighbour one base away suggests this may be a read error. Distinct nucleotide sequences in the sample also encode this CDR3. V usage is TRGV9 and J usage is TRGJP. Germline loops: CDR1 GITISATS, CDR2 ISYDGTV (reference sequence). The CDR3 runs to 15 residues. The CDR3 is CALWVQELGKKIKVF. CDR3 sequence (DNA): TGTGCCTTGTGGGTGCAAGAGTTGGGCAAAAAGATCAAGGTATTT.

The chain recombines TRGV9 with TRGJP. V shed 11 bases and J 7 bases; nucleotides not matched to a gene: 11. CDR1 GITISATS and CDR2 ISYDGTV come from the germline V gene (reference sequence). The CDR3 has 15 residues. The CDR3 region has the DNA TGTGCCTCGAGGTCTAGGGAGTTGGGCAAAAAAATCAAGGTATTT. Amino acids: CASRSRELGKKIKVF.